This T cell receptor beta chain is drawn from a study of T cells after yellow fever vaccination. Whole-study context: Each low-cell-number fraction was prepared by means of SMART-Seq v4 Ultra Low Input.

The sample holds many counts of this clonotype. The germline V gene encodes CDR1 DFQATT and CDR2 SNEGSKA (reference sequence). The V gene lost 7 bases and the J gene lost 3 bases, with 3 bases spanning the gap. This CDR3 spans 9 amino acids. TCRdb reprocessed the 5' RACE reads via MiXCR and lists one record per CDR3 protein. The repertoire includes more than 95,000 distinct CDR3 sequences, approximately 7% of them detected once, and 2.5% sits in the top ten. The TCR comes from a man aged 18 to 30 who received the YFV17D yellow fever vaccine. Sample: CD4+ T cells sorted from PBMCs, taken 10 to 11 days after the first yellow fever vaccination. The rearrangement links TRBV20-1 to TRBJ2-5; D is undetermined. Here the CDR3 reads CSVEETQYF. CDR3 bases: TGCAGTGTGGAAGAGACCCAGTACTTC.